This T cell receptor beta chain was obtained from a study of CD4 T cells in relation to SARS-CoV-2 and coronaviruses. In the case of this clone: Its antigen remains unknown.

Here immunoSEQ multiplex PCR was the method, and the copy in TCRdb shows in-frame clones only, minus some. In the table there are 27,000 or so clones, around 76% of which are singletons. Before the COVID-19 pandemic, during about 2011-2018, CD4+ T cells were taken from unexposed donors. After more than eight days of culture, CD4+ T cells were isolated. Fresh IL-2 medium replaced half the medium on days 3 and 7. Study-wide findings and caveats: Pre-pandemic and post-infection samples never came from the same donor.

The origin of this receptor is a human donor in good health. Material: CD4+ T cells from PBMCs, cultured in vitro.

The CDR3 reads CASSQLRDSEAFF. The CDR3 DNA follows: TGCGCCAGCAGCCAGCTCCGGGACAGTGAAGCTTTCTTT. The genes are TRBV4-3 and TRBJ1-1; 7 bases are shared with TRBD1. With 3 bases clipped from V and 7 bases from J, the junction kept 5 bases outside the gene matches. The germline CDR1 and CDR2 sequences are LGHNA and YSLEER. The CDR3 contains 13 residues.